The 27 T cell receptor beta chains in this list originate from one sample, sequenced in a study of blood T cell repertoires in COVID-19. TCRdb's copy holds only in-frame clones and misses some; the assay was immunoSEQ multiplex PCR. The table records 25,000 to 40,000 clones, over 75% of them present only once. Sequenced input: peripheral blood. These receptor sequences come from a man aged 60-69 years with active COVID-19.

The chain is built from TRBV18 and TRBJ2-3, with 9 bases that match TRBD2. Germline assignment: CDR1 KGHSH and CDR2 LQKENI. The junction had 7 bases not matched to a gene; V was cut back by 0 bases and J by 6 bases. The CDR3 is made up of 16 amino acids. This CDR3 is CASSPPVSGSGDTQYF. CDR3 bases: TGTGCCAGCTCACCACCGGTTAGCGGGAGTGGGGATACGCAGTATTTT.

This clone was seen a single time. The chain has TRBV11-2 and TRBJ1-2; tentative D call: TRBD1 (6 bases). V shed 1 base and J shed 6 bases, with 12 bases lying between them. Germline V gene lookup returns CDR1 SGHAT and CDR2 FQNNGV. This CDR3 region has 14 residues. This chain's CDR3 is CASSLAGGADGYTF. CDR3 bases: TGTGCCAGCAGCTTAGCTGGGGGCGCGGATGGCTACACCTTC.

The V and J genes are TRBV12-5 and TRBJ2-3; D is unresolved. In germline, CDR1 is LGHNT, CDR2 FRNRAP. Trimming stripped 1 base from V and 6 bases from J, with 5 bases between. The CDR3 totals 12 residues. The CDR3 coding sequence is TGTGCTAGTGGTTTGGATTCGGATACGCAGTATTTT. It specifies CASGLDSDTQYF.

V gene TRBV7-2 combines with J gene TRBJ2-2, with 10 bases aligning to TRBD2. The CDR3 is 15 amino acids. V lost 5 bases, J lost 6 bases, and 6 bases stayed unmatched. Germline V CDR1 and CDR2: SGHTA, FQGNSA. The CDR3 coding sequence is TGTGCCAGCAGCCCAGTTAGCGGGGGGCCCGGGGAGCTGTTTTTT. Its protein product is CASSPVSGGPGELFF.

This clone was detected only a few times. The chain carries TRBV19 and TRBJ1-1, with D hard to call. Germline V CDR1 and CDR2: LNHDA, SQIVND (reference sequence). The CDR3 length is 16 residues. The germline V and J ends were trimmed by 7 bases and 5 bases, with 23 bases remaining between them. CDR3 DNA: TGTGCCAGTACCATGCGGGCTGGCGCGGGGAAAACTGAAGCTTTCTTT. Its translation: CASTMRAGAGKTEAFF.

This sequence joins TRBV3-1 (or the pseudogene TRBV3-2) and TRBJ1-4; D not resolved. Trimming left V 1 base short and J 10 bases short, with 10 bases between. The length of the CDR3 is 13 residues. From germline, CDR1 is LGHDT and CDR2 YNNKEL (reference sequence). CDR3 DNA: TGTGCCAGCAGCCAAGTCCTAAGCGGAAAACTGTTTTTT. As protein: CASSQVLSGKLFF.

The chain recombines TRBV19 with TRBJ1-4; no firm D call. The length of the CDR3 is 13 residues. Trimming cost V 9 bases and J 7 bases, with 15 bases left between them. CDR1 LNHDA and CDR2 SQIVND come from the germline V gene (reference sequence). The CDR3 region has the DNA TGTGCCAGCCGTCGGGCGCGGGGTGAAAAACTGTTTTTT. This encodes CASRRARGEKLFF. The whole variable domain, filled in from reference TRBV19 and TRBJ1-4, reads DGGITQSPKYLFRKEGQNVTLSCEQNLNHDAMYWYRQDPGQGLRLIYYSQIVNDFQKGDIAEGYSVSREKKESFPLTVTSAQKNPTAFYLCASRRARGEKLFFGSGTQLSVL.

V is TRBV18 and J is TRBJ1-1; the D is unclear. Deletions cut 3 bases from V and 1 base from J, with 9 bases between. The CDR3 contains 14 residues. Per germline, CDR1 KGHSH and CDR2 LQKENI. In nucleotides, the CDR3 is TGTGCCAGCTCACCTAGGGAGGGGAACACTGAAGCTTTCTTT. Encoded protein: CASSPREGNTEAFF.

The genes are TRBV20-1 and TRBJ1-2; the D is unclear. V lost 5 bases to trimming and J lost 6 bases, with 10 bases between them. Germline V gene data show CDR1 as DFQATT and CDR2 as SNEGSKA (reference sequence). The CDR3 totals 11 residues. The CDR3 DNA reads TGCAGTGCTTGGCGGGGAGATGGCTACACCTTC. It yields the protein CSAWRGDGYTF.

V gene TRBV20-1 combines with J gene TRBJ1-3, with D uncertain. The CDR3 length is 15 residues. V was pared by 3 bases and J by 0 bases, with 12 bases between. CDR1 and CDR2 from the germline V gene are DFQATT and SNEGSKA (reference sequence). This CDR3 reads CSASGYVSSGNTIYF. In DNA, the CDR3 is TGCAGTGCTAGTGGCTACGTCTCCTCTGGAAACACCATATATTTT.

This rearrangement joins TRBV2 to TRBJ2-7; possibly TRBD2 for D (7 bases). V was clipped by 8 bases and J by 1 base, with 12 bases between them. There are 13 residues in the CDR3. Germline lookup yields CDR1 SNHLY and CDR2 FYNNEI. The CDR3: CASGGRGSYEQYF. CDR3 coding DNA: TGTGCCAGCGGGGGGCGGGGGTCCTACGAGCAGTACTTC.

The V gene is TRBV6-5, the J gene TRBJ2-3, with 8 nucleotides matching TRBD2. This CDR3 is 15 amino acids long. CDR1 and CDR2 from the germline V gene are MNHEY and SVGAGI. J was trimmed by 0 bases and V by 6 bases; bases with no gene match: 5. The CDR3 DNA reads TGTGCCAGCAGCTATAGCGGGACCAGCACAGATACGCAGTATTTT. This gives the protein CASSYSGTSTDTQYF.

The CDR3, as DNA: TGTGCCATCAGTCTCTCCGCTAGCGGGAGACTAGAGACCCAGTACTTC. Translated: CAISLSASGRLETQYF. The chain recombines TRBV10-3 with TRBJ2-5; TRBD2 aligns across 10 bases. The ends lost 5 bases at V and 4 bases at J; junction bases unmatched: 10. This CDR3 spans 16 amino acids. The germline V gene encodes CDR1 ENHRY and CDR2 SYGVKD.

CDR3 region: CASSLDWLAGSSEQFF. CDR3 DNA sequence: TGTGCCAGCAGCTTAGATTGGCTAGCAGGTTCAAGTGAGCAGTTCTTC. V gene TRBV7-2 combines with J gene TRBJ2-1, with D possibly being TRBD2 (5 bases). The CDR3 runs 16 residues. V gave up 1 base and J gave up 9 bases, with 19 bases separating them. The V gene's germline CDR1 is SGHTA and CDR2 FQGNSA.

The chain joins TRBV7-2 to TRBJ1-1, with D possibly being TRBD1 (5 bases). This CDR3 region has 15 residues. V lost 2 bases and J lost 1, with 11 bases in between. Germline-derived CDR1 and CDR2 are SGHTA and FQGNSA. The CDR3 region is CASSLSRRANTEAFF. Written as DNA, the CDR3 is TGTGCCAGCAGCTTATCGCGCAGGGCGAACACTGAAGCTTTCTTT. The complete variable domain, with remaining parts taken from reference TRBV7-2 and TRBJ1-1, reads GAGVSQSPSNKVTEKGKDVELRCDPISGHTALYWYRQSLGQGLEFLIYFQGNSAPDKSGLPSDRFSAERTGGSVSTLTIQRTQQEDSAVYLCASSLSRRANTEAFFGQGTRLTVV.

CDR3 in DNA: TGTGCCAGCAGTTTCGGCACAGATACGCAGTATTTT. Protein: CASSFGTDTQYF. The V and J genes are TRBV12-3 or TRBV12-4 and TRBJ2-3; D is unclear. The CDR3 covers 12 residues. V was clipped by 3 bases and J by 1 base, with 2 bases between them.

This CDR3 reads CARSWVAGDRSTDTQYF. In nucleotides, the CDR3 is TGTGCCAGGTCGTGGGTAGCGGGAGACCGAAGCACAGATACGCAGTATTTT. J is TRBJ2-3 and V is TRBV30; TRBD2 agrees at 9 bases. The germline V gene has CDR1 GTSNPN and CDR2 SVGIG (reference sequence). After removal of 8 bases from V and 0 bases from J, the junction contained 15 bases not matched to a gene. CDR3 size: 17 residues.

This clone was seen a handful of times. The genes are TRBV7-3 and TRBJ2-1; 11 bases are a match to TRBD1. The CDR3 runs 14 residues. V gave up 7 bases and J gave up 10 bases; unmatched junction bases: 9. Germline lookup yields CDR1 SGHTA and CDR2 FQGTGA. The CDR3 nucleotides are TGTGCCAGCACCACCGGGACAGGGGGGTTAGAGCAGTTCTTC. It translates to CASTTGTGGLEQFF.

The V and J genes are TRBV7-6 and TRBJ2-2, with 9 bases that match TRBD2. V lost 2 bases to trimming and J lost 5 bases; unmatched junction nucleotides: 6. Looked up from germline, CDR1 is SGHVS and CDR2 is FNYEAQ. The CDR3 totals 16 residues. The CDR3 DNA reads as TGTGCCAGCAGCTTATCTGCCCTAGCGGGAACCGGGGAGCTGTTTTTT. It yields the protein CASSLSALAGTGELFF.

V and J are TRBV6-2 or TRBV6-3 and TRBJ2-7; D might be TRBD1 (5 bases). Trimming stripped 2 bases from V and 3 bases from J, with 11 bases between. There are 14 residues in the CDR3. Germline CDR1 reads MNHEY; CDR2 reads SVGEGT. The chain's CDR3 is CASSYVPQGYEQYF. The DNA for the CDR3 is TGTGCCAGCAGTTACGTTCCCCAGGGCTACGAGCAGTACTTC.

V gene TRBV6-1 combines with J gene TRBJ2-4; 7 bases line up with TRBD2. Germline loops: CDR1 MNHNS, CDR2 SASEGT. With V trimmed by 0 bases and J by 2 bases, 1 base remained unmatched. CDR3 length: 15 amino acids. CDR3 in amino acids: CASSEAGGTKNIQYF. For the CDR3, the DNA is TGTGCCAGCAGTGAAGCGGGAGGGACCAAAAACATTCAGTACTTC.

The V call is TRBV6-2 or TRBV6-3, the J call TRBJ2-3, with D hard to call. The CDR3 sequence is 12 residues long. Germline V gene data show CDR1 as MNHEY and CDR2 as SVGEGT. Trimming took off 5 bases at V and 6 bases at J, with 9 bases between the two ends. CDR3 amino acids: CASSPSDDTQYF. The CDR3 coding sequence is TGTGCCAGCAGTCCAAGCGATGATACGCAGTATTTT.

The rearrangement joins TRBV7-9 to TRBJ2-3; D perhaps matches TRBD2 (7 bases). Per germline, CDR1 SEHNR and CDR2 FQNEAQ (reference sequence). This CDR3 has 17 residues. Trimming pared 3 bases from V and 6 bases from J, leaving 22 bases between. In DNA, the CDR3 is TGTGCCAGCAGCTTCCCGAGGGGGGGGGCCTTATCTGATACGCAGTATTTT. This gives the protein CASSFPRGGALSDTQYF.

This clone was counted once. The chain recombines TRBV3-1 (or the pseudogene TRBV3-2) with TRBJ2-7, with 8 bases identical to TRBD1. V was clipped by 2 bases and J by 0 bases; unmatched bases: 9. The CDR3 has 17 residues. CDR1 and CDR2 (germline): LGHDT, YNNKEL (reference sequence). The CDR3: CASSQWDEGTGSYEQYF. CDR3 coding DNA: TGTGCCAGCAGCCAATGGGACGAGGGGACAGGCTCCTACGAGCAGTACTTC.

The V call is TRBV3-1 (or the pseudogene TRBV3-2), the J call TRBJ1-5; the match to TRBD1 covers 7 bases. The germline V gene has CDR1 LGHDT and CDR2 YNNKEL (reference sequence). The CDR3 contains 16 residues. Trimming removed 0 bases from V and 4 bases from J; junction bases left unmatched: 6. The CDR3 loop is CASSQDLAGGNQPQHF. Written as DNA, the CDR3 is TGTGCCAGCAGCCAAGATCTCGCAGGGGGAAATCAGCCCCAGCATTTT.

The V and J genes are TRBV6-2 or TRBV6-3 and TRBJ2-5; 15 positions match TRBD2. Germline V gene data show CDR1 as MNHEY and CDR2 as SVGEGT. The CDR3 sequence is 16 residues long. Unmatched junction bases numbered 6, after V lost 5 bases and J lost 5 bases. The CDR3 DNA reads TGTGCCAGCAGTCACGGGACTAGCGGGGGGCGGGAGACCCAGTACTTC. It translates to CASSHGTSGGRETQYF.

A remark on this clone: Different DNA sequences within this sample yield the same CDR3. CDR3 residues: CASSWGPGGSEKLFF. For the CDR3, the DNA is TGTGCCAGCAGTTGGGGCCCAGGGGGCTCTGAAAAACTGTTTTTT. The chain couples TRBV5-6 to TRBJ1-4, with 8 positions matching TRBD1. This CDR3 has 15 amino acids. The V and J ends lost 5 bases and 7 bases, in that order; junction bases with no gene match: 10. Looked up from germline, CDR1 is SGHDT and CDR2 is YYEEEE.